A single sample gave rise to the 22 T cell receptor beta chains below, sequenced in a study of T cell repertoires in cytomegalovirus infection. Their recognized antigens are unknown. Each CDR3 protein gets one entry after TCRdb re-called the reads with MiXCR. The sample holds about 830,000 distinct CDR3 sequences, about 31% seen once. Sample: cultured CD8+ T cells from PBMCs, taken from culture after CMV antigen stimulation. Receptors were obtained from a human donor in good health (CMV status not recorded). Some clones in this sample may be carry-over from other donors' samples.

This clonotype was observed a few times. The chain links TRBV7-9 to TRBJ2-7; 12 nucleotides agree with TRBD1. The V gene end was trimmed by 1 base and the J gene end by 7 bases; junction bases not matched to a gene: 8. From germline, CDR1 is SEHNR and CDR2 FQNEAQ (reference sequence). The CDR3 extends over 16 amino acids. The DNA of the CDR3 is TGTGCCAGCAGCTTAGTTGAGGGACAGGGGGCGTCGGAGCAGTACTTC. It yields the protein CASSLVEGQGASEQYF.

On this clonotype itself: One end of the junction fails to match germline, which may point to a read error. The J gene is TRBJ1-6, the V gene TRBV27; 9 nucleotides line up with TRBD1. This CDR3 contains 14 residues. Germline V gives CDR1 MNHEY, CDR2 SMNVEV (reference sequence). The CDR3 loop is CASLSGTGNSLLHF. The CDR3 DNA is TGTGCCAGCTTATCCGGGACAGGGAATTCACTCCTCCACTTT.

This clonotype occurred a few times. The gene calls are TRBV5-5 and TRBJ1-1; D ambiguous. Deletions cut 1 base from V and 4 bases from J, with 8 bases between. Germline V CDR1 and CDR2: SGHKS, YYEKEE (reference sequence). The CDR3 consists of 13 residues. CDR3 region: CASSLRLITEAFF. For the CDR3, the DNA is TGTGCCAGCAGCTTGAGACTGATCACTGAAGCTTTCTTT.

The genes are TRBV18 and TRBJ2-7; 9 bases are a match to TRBD1. CDR1 is KGHSH and CDR2 is LQKENI in the germline V gene. The CDR3 covers 15 residues. The V gene end was trimmed by 3 bases and the J gene end by 6 bases; junction bases not matched to a gene: 9. The CDR3 coding sequence is TGTGCCAGCTCACCCACAGGGGGCGCGTTCGGCGAGCAGTACGTC. Its protein product is CASSPTGGAFGEQYV.

In this sample, this clonotype turned up many times. The chain links TRBV12-3 or TRBV12-4 to TRBJ1-5; D gene unclear. V was clipped by 1 base and J by 3 bases, with 13 bases between them. This CDR3 has 16 residues. CDR3 loop: CASSLGSFRTNQPQHF. CDR3 nucleotide sequence: TGTGCCAGCAGTTTAGGGTCATTTAGGACCAATCAGCCCCAGCATTTT.

The table lists this clonotype with a few counts. J is TRBJ2-3 and V is TRBV7-8; D remains ambiguous. Germline CDR1 and CDR2: SGHVS and FQNEAQ. This CDR3 comprises 17 residues. V lost 3 bases and J lost 1, with 17 bases in between. CDR3 nucleotide sequence: TGTGCCAGCAGCTTCGGGCCCACTGTAGTACGCACAGATACGCAGTATTTT. Residues: CASSFGPTVVRTDTQYF. The full variable domain, with the rest looked up from reference TRBV7-8 and TRBJ2-3, is GAGVSQSPRYKVAKRGQDVALRCDPISGHVSLFWYQQALGQGPEFLTYFQNEAQLDKSGLPSDRFFAERPEGSVSTLKIQRTQQEDSAVYLCASSFGPTVVRTDTQYFGPGTRLTVL.

CDR3 region: CASSSLRETDTQYF. CDR3 nucleotides: TGTGCCAGCAGTTCCCTCAGGGAAACAGATACGCAGTATTTT. The J gene is TRBJ2-3, the V gene TRBV28, with D maybe TRBD1 (5 bases). The CDR3 is 14 amino acids. The germline V gene encodes CDR1 MDHEN and CDR2 SYDVKM. The V end lost 4 bases, the J end lost 3 bases, and 11 bases lay between the germline ends.

This clonotype occurred a few times. This rearrangement joins TRBV15 to TRBJ1-4; no definite D call. The CDR3 loop spans 15 amino acids. In germline, CDR1 is LNHNV, CDR2 YYDKDF (reference sequence). Trimming shortened V by 0 bases and J by 4 bases, and 9 bases separated the two germline ends. In nucleotides, the CDR3 is TGTGCCACCAGCAGAGATCCCAGGATTAATGAAAAACTGTTTTTT. Amino acid sequence: CATSRDPRINEKLFF.

This clonotype was seen more than once but under ten times. The V call is TRBV2, the J call TRBJ2-3; 7 bases align to TRBD1. The CDR3 contains 17 residues. The J segment lost 0 bases and the V segment lost 6 bases, leaving 12 bases of the junction unmatched. Germline values: CDR1 SNHLY, CDR2 FYNNEI. In nucleotides, the CDR3 is TGTGCCAGCAGCAAACAGGGGCCGGGGTTAAGCACAGATACGCAGTATTTT. Its translation is CASSKQGPGLSTDTQYF.

In its sample, this clonotype was seen once. A read error may produce the germline difference seen at one junction end. The J gene is TRBJ1-1, the V gene TRBV7-6; possible D gene TRBD1, 5 bases. The CDR3 consists of 12 residues. Germline CDR1 and CDR2: SGHVS and FNYEAQ. CDR3 DNA: TGTGCCAGCATGGGGCCGGACACTGAAACTTTCTTT. As protein: CASMGPDTETFF.

This chain joins TRBV4-3 and TRBJ2-7, with a tentative D call TRBD2 (6 bases). This CDR3 comprises 15 residues. Trimming removed 0 bases at V and 3 bases at J, with 12 bases between. Germline loops: CDR1 LGHNA, CDR2 YSLEER. The CDR3 region has the DNA TGCGCCAGCAGCCAAGAGCGGGGACTCTGCTACGAGCAGTACTTC. Encoded protein: CASSQERGLCYEQYF.

The table lists this clonotype with a count of one. The chain combines TRBV11-2 with TRBJ2-1; 11 positions match TRBD1. V shed 2 bases and J 7 bases; nucleotides not matched to a gene: 7. The CDR3 loop spans 16 amino acids. Germline CDR1 reads SGHAT; CDR2 reads FQNNGV. Written as DNA, the CDR3 is TGTGCCAGCAGCTTAAGGACAGGGGGCATGGTAAATGAGCAGTTCTTC. Its translation is CASSLRTGGMVNEQFF. The whole variable domain, filled in from reference TRBV11-2 and TRBJ2-1, reads EAGVAQSPRYKIIEKRQSVAFWCNPISGHATLYWYQQILGQGPKLLIQFQNNGVVDDSQLPKDRFSAERLKGVDSTLKIQPAKLEDSAVYLCASSLRTGGMVNEQFFGPGTRLTVL.

V gene TRBV7-9 combines with J gene TRBJ2-1; TRBD2 matches at 8 bases. Losses at the gene ends were 3 bases for V and 5 bases for J; bases not matched to a gene: 3. The length of the CDR3 is 14 residues. Germline loops: CDR1 SEHNR, CDR2 FQNEAQ (reference sequence). The CDR3 nucleotides read TGTGCCAGCAGCTTTAGCGGGGAGGACAATGAGCAGTTCTTC. This translates into CASSFSGEDNEQFF.

This clonotype has more than one count but fewer than ten. The CDR3 region has the DNA TGCGCCAGCAGCTTAAGAGGGGAGGCCTACGAGCAGTACGTC. This codes for CASSLRGEAYEQYV. The chain recombines TRBV5-1 with TRBJ2-7; a possible D gene is TRBD2 (6 bases). V lost 2 bases and J 2 bases, leaving 11 bases between the germline ends. The CDR3 sequence is 14 residues long. The V gene's germline CDR1 is SGHRS and CDR2 YFSETQ.

This chain uses TRBV6-6 with TRBJ1-6, with D possibly TRBD1 on 6 matching bases. The ends were cut back, 8 bases at V and 0 bases at J, with 17 bases in the middle. In germline, CDR1 is MNHNY, CDR2 SVGAGI (reference sequence). The CDR3 is made up of 17 amino acids. The CDR3 protein is CASSQGGVVSYNSPLHF. Here the CDR3 DNA reads TGTGCCAGCTCCCAAGGGGGAGTCGTCTCCTATAATTCACCCCTCCACTTT.

This clonotype was observed a few times. The genes are TRBV27 and TRBJ2-5; no definite D call. The ends were cut back, 0 bases at V and 1 base at J, with 9 bases in the middle. CDR3 length: 15 amino acids. Looked up from germline, CDR1 is MNHEY and CDR2 is SMNVEV (reference sequence). The chain's CDR3 is CASSLSAWGQETQYF. CDR3 nucleotides: TGTGCCAGCAGTTTATCAGCCTGGGGCCAAGAGACCCAGTACTTC.

The table lists this clonotype with a few counts. The chain couples TRBV7-8 to TRBJ1-2; no definite D call. Trimming removed 1 base from V and 3 bases from J, with 9 bases in between. CDR1 and CDR2 from the germline V gene are SGHVS and FQNEAQ. The CDR3 is made up of 14 amino acids. The CDR3 region has the DNA TGTGCCAGCAGCTTAGAAGGCTCTTACTATGGCTACACCTTC. Protein product: CASSLEGSYYGYTF. Based on the CDR3 plus reference TRBV7-8 and TRBJ1-2, the full variable domain is GAGVSQSPRYKVAKRGQDVALRCDPISGHVSLFWYQQALGQGPEFLTYFQNEAQLDKSGLPSDRFFAERPEGSVSTLKIQRTQQEDSAVYLCASSLEGSYYGYTFGSGTRLTVV.

The chain has TRBV7-2 and TRBJ1-4; perhaps TRBD1 as D (5 bases). V lost 10 bases to trimming and J lost 6 bases, with 15 bases between them. The length of the CDR3 is 13 residues. Germline V gene sequence: CDR1 SGHTA, CDR2 FQGNSA. The CDR3 DNA sequence: TGTGCCATTGGGGGTCCGGGGCATGAAAAACTGTTTTTT. Translated, it gives CAIGGPGHEKLFF.

The chain uses TRBV7-9 and TRBJ1-5; a possible D gene is TRBD1 (6 bases). This CDR3 comprises 15 residues. The germline V and J ends were trimmed by 5 bases and 3 bases, with 14 bases remaining between them. Germline V CDR1 and CDR2: SEHNR, FQNEAQ (reference sequence). The CDR3 reads CASSPSDRYNQPQHF. CDR3 coding DNA: TGTGCCAGCAGCCCATCCGACAGGTACAATCAGCCCCAGCATTTT.

Comments on this clonotype: A much larger clone differs from this one at a single base, so this may be a read error. The chain joins TRBV5-8 to TRBJ2-7, with 7 nucleotides matching TRBD1. This CDR3 comprises 15 residues. CDR1 is SGHTS and CDR2 is YDEGEE in the germline V gene. Trimming at V came to 3 bases and at J to 1 base, leaving 7 bases not matched to a gene. This CDR3 is CASSYIGTDSYEQYF. The CDR3 coding sequence is TGTGCCAGCAGCTACATCGGGACAGATTCCTACGAGCAGTACTTC.

The chain couples TRBV29-1 to TRBJ1-1; D is possibly TRBD1 (5 bases). The CDR3 has 14 amino acids. V was pared by 2 bases and J by 4 bases, with 14 bases between. Germline CDR1 reads SQVTM; CDR2 reads ANQGSEA. CDR3 residues: CSVESGVFGTEAFF. The CDR3 coding sequence is TGCAGCGTTGAATCGGGGGTCTTCGGCACTGAAGCTTTCTTT.

In its sample, this clonotype was seen a few times. The V gene is TRBV7-2, the J gene TRBJ2-7; D unresolved. The CDR3 covers 13 residues. Germline lookup yields CDR1 SGHTA and CDR2 FQGNSA. V lost 1 base and J 3 bases, leaving 7 bases between the germline ends. The CDR3 sequence is CASSLGYSYEQYV. The CDR3 DNA reads TGTGCCAGCAGCTTAGGTTACAGCTACGAGCAGTACGTC.